This T cell receptor beta chain derives from a study of glioma-infiltrating T cells. This clonotype was seen ten or more times. What it binds is unknown. Using RNA template, CDR3s of TCR alpha and beta were amplified with iRepertoire arm-PCR. Tissue mRNA or PBMC total RNA, 100-400 ng, went into one-step reverse transcription and amplification. TCRdb recomputed calls from the multiplex PCR reads with MiXCR, one row per CDR3 protein. The top ten hold around 4.9% of the sample, which has about 180,000 distinct CDR3 sequences, about 46% seen once. Broader study findings: Tissue-blood divergence was below expectation in non-neoplastic patients, above in gliomas. CDR3 overlap between tissue and blood was very small.

V shed 4 bases, J shed 14 bases, and the junction held 14 bases outside the gene matches. Germline loops: CDR1 MNHNS, CDR2 SASEGT. The CDR3 totals 16 residues. The J gene is TRBJ2-1, the V gene TRBV6-1; 13 nucleotides agree with TRBD2. The sample consisted of glioma tissue, nonneoplastic brain tissue, or PBMCs (not recorded which). The sequence was collected from a human donor with low-grade glioma or glioblastoma, undergoing nonglioma brain surgery, or in good health (not recorded which). CDR3 amino acids: CASSVGLAGLKGSEFF. Here the CDR3 DNA reads TGTGCCAGCAGTGTGGGACTAGCGGGATTAAAAGGGTCGGAGTTCTTC.